This T cell receptor (beta chain) was captured in a study of spatial heterogeneity in lung cancer. Study at large: Detection consistently captured more beta-chain sequences than alpha-chain sequences. Study-level results: The study found ubiquitous expanded tumor TCRs in blood more at resection than follow-up.

TCRdb called the 5' RACE reads again in MiXCR, with one record for every CDR3 protein. The table has under 50,000 distinct CDR3 sequences, around 5.5% seen once. About this clonotype itself: Its antigen is unknown.

With V trimmed by 8 bases and J by 8 bases, 13 bases remained unmatched. Germline CDR1 reads MNHEY; CDR2 reads SMNVEV (reference sequence). The CDR3 is made up of 15 amino acids. Time point meaning: sample taken at primary tumor resection. Whole RNA, which was extracted from tumor, nontumor lung tissue or frozen PBMC, was sequenced without any cell sorting. Samples were donated by 72 untreated early-stage non-small cell lung cancer patients. This chain uses TRBV27 with TRBJ1-5, with 9 bases lining up with TRBD1. This specimen was PBMCs, taken at surgery. The TCR sequence derives from a female donor with early-stage non-small cell lung cancer. The CDR3 DNA reads as TGTGCCAGCCGTGGACAGGGGATTTTGGGGGAGCCCCAGCATTTT. Translating it yields CASRGQGILGEPQHF.